This TCR beta chain derives from a study of T cells after yellow fever vaccination (dated by TCRdb to the late 2010s). Some background on the complete study: The SMART-Seq v4 Ultra Low Input RNA kit was used to prepare libraries from fractions with low cell numbers. Bulk PBMC replicates and cell subsets were isolated from blood drawn at multiple timepoints before and after both primary and secondary immunization. To track T-cell clones before and after primary and booster YFV17D yellow fever vaccination, bulk TCR alpha and beta repertoires were sequenced longitudinally. Two healthy male donors, one aged 18 to 30 and one aged 30 to 40 years, were included in the cohort.

On the study overall, not on this receptor specifically: Because abundant contaminating clonotypes from the bulk population could be contained in FACS-sorted repertoires, computational filtering was required. The secondary T-cell response was found to be weaker but faster than the primary response, with a peak reached on day 5 rather than on day 15. Because only two donors were included in the study, the extent to which the findings can be generalized is limited. After the booster, most clones that had expanded after primary vaccination were detected again (about 95% of CD4 and 88% of CD8), suggesting broad maintenance of memory. A small fraction of clonotypes appeared in both the CD4 and CD8 compartments, likely as a result of convergent recombination.

V and J lose 0 bases and 8 bases, and a span of 16 bases separates them. CDR1 and CDR2, looked up from the germline V gene (reference sequence), are SEHNR and FQNEAQ. Measured from the cysteine to the phenylalanine, the CDR3 is 15 residues long. Kept here is only the CDR3 DNA, which spans 45 bases and is read in frame from base 1. With regard to this clonotype: What this receptor recognizes is not known. Base qualities are not at hand, and no much larger clone is one base apart.

TCR cDNA was synthesized by 5'RACE template switching, which introduced a universal primer site and unique molecular identifiers. cDNA synthesis was primed from both the TCR alpha and TCR beta constant segments. Two PCR steps were used to amplify libraries, with sample barcodes and sequencing adapters being added in the second step. Sequencing of the libraries was done on either Illumina HiSeq 2500 (2x100 bp) or NovaSeq (2x150 bp). The paper's data handling went like this. MIGEC handled demultiplexing of reads and collapsing into UMI consensus sequences, while MiXCR performed V(D)J alignment. Using edgeR on replicate PBMC samples, clonotypes were called vaccine-responding if FDR was below 0.01 and the log2 fold change was above 5 up to day 15. Bulk clonotypes were assigned CD4 or CD8 identity according to which sequenced CD4 or CD8 repertoire held them at higher abundance. TCRdb reprocessed the public reads (quality trimming at Q25 with fastp, clone calling with MiXCR) and kept in-frame beta chains. Merged by CDR3 protein, the rows form single entries marked with the most common genes and DNA. TCRdb's processing, not the study's, gives the V and J calls here. In all, the sample holds under 600,000 distinct CDR3 sequences, and roughly a fifth of those were seen once. The ten largest clones take up about a sixth of the sample.

What this sample's treatment or condition label stands for: live attenuated yellow fever vaccine strain. Two biological replicates of bulk PBMCs were collected at each blood-draw timepoint. PBMCs were isolated from peripheral blood using a standard Ficoll-Paque protocol. TriZol was used to extract RNA from bulk PBMCs, from CD4 and CD8 fractions, and from dextramer-positive and dextramer-negative fractions. The source is a man aged 18 to 35 who received the YFV17D yellow fever vaccine. This receptor chain uses TRBV7-9 and TRBJ1-2; a confident D gene designation cannot be given. The material was PBMCs, obtained less than 25 days after the first yellow fever vaccination. DNA sequence: TGTGCCAGCAGCTTAGCGTCCCTTTCCGTTGTGGGCTACACCTTC. It codes for CASSLASLSVVGYTF.